This T cell receptor (beta chain) was captured by sequencing in a study of OX40 agonist ivuxolimab in advanced cancers. As for the study in general: Cohort: approximately 83% men, mean age approximately 64, aged about 23 to 79.

TCRdb's copy holds only in-frame clones and misses some; the assay was immunoSEQ multiplex PCR. The sample has 50,000 to 75,000 clones; around nine tenths are singletons. About this clone: What it binds is unknown.

The CDR3 extends over 12 amino acids. Trimming shortened V by 3 bases and J by 6 bases, and 11 bases separated the two germline ends. Germline V gene data show CDR1 as SQVTM and CDR2 as ANQGSEA. Study-level findings and limits: CD4+ and CD8+ T cells in blood underwent clonal expansion by week 6 at 0.1 to 3.0 mg/kg. On average, CD8+ T cells had more expanded clones than CD4+.

The sequence was collected from an adult with an advanced solid tumor such as melanoma, head and neck, liver or kidney cancer. The sample consisted of CD4+ or CD8+ T cells sorted from blood, taken in a trial of the OX40 agonist ivuxolimab. The rearrangement links TRBV29-1 to TRBJ1-2; D not resolved. CDR3 DNA sequence: TGCAGCGTTGAGACCAGGATTCATGGCTACACCTTC. Translating gives CSVETRIHGYTF. Full variable domain (missing parts from reference TRBV29-1 and TRBJ1-2): SAVISQKPSRDICQRGTSLTIQCQVDSQVTMMFWYRQQPGQSLTLIATANQGSEATYESGFVIDKFPISRPNLTFSTLTVSNMSPEDSSIYLCSVETRIHGYTFGSGTRLTVV.